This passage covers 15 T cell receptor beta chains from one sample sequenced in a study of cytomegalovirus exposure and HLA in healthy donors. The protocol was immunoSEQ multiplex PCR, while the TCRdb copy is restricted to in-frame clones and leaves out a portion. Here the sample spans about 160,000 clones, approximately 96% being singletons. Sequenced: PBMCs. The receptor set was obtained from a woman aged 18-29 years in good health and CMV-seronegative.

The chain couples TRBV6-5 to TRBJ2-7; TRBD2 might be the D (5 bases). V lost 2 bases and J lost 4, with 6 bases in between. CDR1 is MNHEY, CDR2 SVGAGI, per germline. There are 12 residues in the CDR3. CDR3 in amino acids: CASSYGEYEQYF. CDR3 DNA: TGTGCCAGCAGTTACGGGGAGTACGAGCAGTACTTC.

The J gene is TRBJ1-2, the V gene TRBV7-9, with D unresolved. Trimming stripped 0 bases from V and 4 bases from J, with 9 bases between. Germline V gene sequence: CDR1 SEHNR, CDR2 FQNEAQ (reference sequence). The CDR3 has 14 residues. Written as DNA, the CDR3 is TGTGCCAGCAGCTTAGCTGCGGCTACCTATGGCTACACCTTC. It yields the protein CASSLAAATYGYTF.

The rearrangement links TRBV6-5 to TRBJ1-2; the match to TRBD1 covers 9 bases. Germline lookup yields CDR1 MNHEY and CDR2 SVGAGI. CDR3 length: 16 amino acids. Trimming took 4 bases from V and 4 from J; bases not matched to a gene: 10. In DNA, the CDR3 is TGTGCCAGCAGTTTCGTCCATCCGGGACAGGGCTATGGCTACACCTTC. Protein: CASSFVHPGQGYGYTF.

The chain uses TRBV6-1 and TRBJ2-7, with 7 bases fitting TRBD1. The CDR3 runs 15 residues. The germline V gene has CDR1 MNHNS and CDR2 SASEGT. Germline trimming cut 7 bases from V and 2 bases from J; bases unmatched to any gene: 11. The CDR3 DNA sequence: TGTGCCAGCACGAACCGGGACAGCACCACCTACGAGCAGTACTTC. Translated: CASTNRDSTTYEQYF.

CDR3 sequence (DNA): TGTGCCAGCAGCCCGCGACTAGCGGACTACAATGAGCAGTTCTTC. Encoded protein: CASSPRLADYNEQFF. The chain couples TRBV7-3 to TRBJ2-1, with 9 bases aligning to TRBD2. The V gene's germline CDR1 is SGHTA and CDR2 FQGTGA. The CDR3 sequence is 15 residues long. The V segment lost 5 bases and the J segment 3 bases; nucleotides outside the gene matches: 5.

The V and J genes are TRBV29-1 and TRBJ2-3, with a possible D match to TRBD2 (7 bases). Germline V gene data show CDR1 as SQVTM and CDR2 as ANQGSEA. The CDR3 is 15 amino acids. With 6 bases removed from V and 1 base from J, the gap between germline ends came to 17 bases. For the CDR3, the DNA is TGCAGCGTGAGGGGGGGGGTTATTGGCACAGATACGCAGTATTTT. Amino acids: CSVRGGVIGTDTQYF.

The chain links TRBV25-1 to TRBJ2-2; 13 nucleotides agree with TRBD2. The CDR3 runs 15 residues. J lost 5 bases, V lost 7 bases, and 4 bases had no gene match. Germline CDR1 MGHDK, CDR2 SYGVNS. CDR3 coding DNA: TGTGCCAGCACCGGGACTAGCGGGGCAACCGGGGAGCTGTTTTTT. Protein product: CASTGTSGATGELFF.

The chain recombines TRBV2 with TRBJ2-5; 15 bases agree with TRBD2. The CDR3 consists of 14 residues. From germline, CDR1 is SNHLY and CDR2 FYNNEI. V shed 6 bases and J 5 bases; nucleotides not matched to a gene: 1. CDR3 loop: CASRGTSGGETQYF. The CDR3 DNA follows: TGTGCCAGCAGAGGGACTAGCGGGGGGGAGACCCAGTACTTC. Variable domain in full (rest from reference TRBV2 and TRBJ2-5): EPEVTQTPSHQVTQMGQEVILRCVPISNHLYFYWYRQILGQKVEFLVSFYNNEISEKSEIFDDQFSVERPDGSNFTLKIRSTKLEDSAMYFCASRGTSGGETQYFGPGTRLLVL.

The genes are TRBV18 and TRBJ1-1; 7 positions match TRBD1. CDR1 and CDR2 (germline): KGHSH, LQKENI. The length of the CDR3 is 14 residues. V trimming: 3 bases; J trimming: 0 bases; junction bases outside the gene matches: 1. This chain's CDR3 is CASSPGQMNTEAFF. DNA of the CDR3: TGTGCCAGCTCACCGGGACAGATGAACACTGAAGCTTTCTTT.

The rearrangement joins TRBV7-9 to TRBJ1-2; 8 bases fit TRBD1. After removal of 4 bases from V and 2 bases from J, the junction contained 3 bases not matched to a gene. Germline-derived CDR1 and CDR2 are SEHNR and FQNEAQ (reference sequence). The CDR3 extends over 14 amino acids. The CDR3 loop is CASSWTGLNYGYTF. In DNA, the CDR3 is TGTGCCAGCAGCTGGACAGGGCTCAACTATGGCTACACCTTC.

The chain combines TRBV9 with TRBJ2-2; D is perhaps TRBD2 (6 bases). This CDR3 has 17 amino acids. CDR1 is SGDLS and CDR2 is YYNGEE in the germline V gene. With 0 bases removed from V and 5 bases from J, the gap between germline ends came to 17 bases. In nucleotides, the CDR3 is TGTGCCAGCAGCGTAGGCGGGGTCCCTCTAGGGACCGGGGAGCTGTTTTTT. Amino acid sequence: CASSVGGVPLGTGELFF.

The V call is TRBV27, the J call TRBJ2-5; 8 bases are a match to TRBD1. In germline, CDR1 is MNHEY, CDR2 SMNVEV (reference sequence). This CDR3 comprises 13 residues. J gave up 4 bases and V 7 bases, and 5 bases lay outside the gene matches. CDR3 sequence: CASTAGGLETQYF. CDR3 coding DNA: TGTGCCAGCACCGCAGGGGGCTTAGAGACCCAGTACTTC.

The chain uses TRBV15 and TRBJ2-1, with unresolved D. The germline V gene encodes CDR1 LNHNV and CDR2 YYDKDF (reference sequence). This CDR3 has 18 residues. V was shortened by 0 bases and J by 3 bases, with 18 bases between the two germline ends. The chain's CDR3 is CATSRDLNGGIFYNEQFF. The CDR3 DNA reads TGTGCCACCAGCAGAGATCTTAACGGCGGAATTTTCTACAATGAGCAGTTCTTC.

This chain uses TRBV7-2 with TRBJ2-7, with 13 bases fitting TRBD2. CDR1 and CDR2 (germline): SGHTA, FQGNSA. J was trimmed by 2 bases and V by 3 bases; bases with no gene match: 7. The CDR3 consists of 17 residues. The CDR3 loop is CASSFQVTSGGTYEQYF. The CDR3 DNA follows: TGTGCCAGCAGCTTTCAAGTGACTAGCGGGGGGACCTACGAGCAGTACTTC.

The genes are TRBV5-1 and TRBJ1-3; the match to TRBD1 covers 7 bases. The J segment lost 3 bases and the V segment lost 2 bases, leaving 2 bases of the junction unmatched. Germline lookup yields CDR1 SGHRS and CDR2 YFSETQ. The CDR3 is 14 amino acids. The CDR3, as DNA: TGCGCCAGCAGCTTTGGACAGGATGGAAACACCATATATTTT. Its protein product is CASSFGQDGNTIYF.